This entry lists 27 T cell receptor beta chains sequenced from one sample in a study of T cell responses to AZD1222 COVID-19 vaccine. Repertoires were generated with immunoSEQ multiplex PCR, while TCRdb's copy carries only in-frame clones and drops some. This sample has 80,000 to 100,000 clones, with over 75% found just once. The sample was peripheral blood, taken on day 0 of AZD1222 vaccination. These receptors all come from an adult in good health.

The CDR3 DNA reads TGTGCCAGCAGTGCGCAGGACTATGGCTACACCTTC. Encoded protein: CASSAQDYGYTF. The chain joins TRBV2 to TRBJ1-2; D unclear. Germline V gives CDR1 SNHLY, CDR2 FYNNEI. V was cut by 4 bases and J by 3 bases, with 6 bases left in between. The CDR3 has 12 residues.

This clone was observed a handful of times. The chain joins TRBV4-1 to TRBJ2-1; tentatively, D is TRBD2 (6 bases). Trimming removed 1 base from V and 8 bases from J, with 18 bases in between. In germline, CDR1 is MGHRA, CDR2 YSYEKL. The length of the CDR3 is 16 residues. CDR3 in amino acids: CASSQVRLVVYDEQFF. Here the CDR3 DNA reads TGCGCCAGCAGCCAAGTCCGACTAGTAGTTTACGATGAGCAGTTCTTC.

The chain links TRBV4-3 to TRBJ1-1; TRBD1 agrees at 7 bases. The CDR3 consists of 15 residues. The trim removed 6 bases at V and 5 bases at J, leaving 12 bases unmatched. From germline, CDR1 is LGHNA and CDR2 YSLEER. Here the CDR3 DNA reads TGCGCCAGCAGTCGGCTAGGGGGCATAAAAACTGAAGCTTTCTTT. Its protein is CASSRLGGIKTEAFF.

V and J are TRBV14 and TRBJ2-2; perhaps TRBD1 as D (5 bases). Germline-derived CDR1 and CDR2 are SGHDN and FVKESK. The CDR3 spans 18 residues. Between the trimmed V and J ends, which lost 1 base and 0 bases, there was a span of 15 bases. CDR3 DNA sequence: TGTGCCAGCAGCCAAGCCCGAGTTGGGGCCTCGAACACCGGGGAGCTGTTTTTT. Translating it yields CASSQARVGASNTGELFF.

The CDR3 DNA sequence: TGTGCCAGCAGTGATACGTGGAGGGGCTCCAGCAATCAGCCCCAGCATTTT. As protein: CASSDTWRGSSNQPQHF. V gene TRBV6-1 combines with J gene TRBJ1-5, with D perhaps matching TRBD1 (5 bases). Germline loops: CDR1 MNHNS, CDR2 SASEGT. Trimming left V 3 bases short and J 1 base short, with 16 bases between. The CDR3 totals 17 residues.

This sequence joins TRBV6-2 or TRBV6-3 and TRBJ1-6; D gene uncertain. V lost 2 bases, J lost 10 bases, and 12 bases lay in between. Per the germline V gene, CDR1 is MNHEY and CDR2 is SVGEGT. CDR3 length equals 14 residues. The CDR3 DNA reads TGTGCCAGCAGTTACGAGGGTAGGAGGTCACCCCTCCACTTT. The encoded protein is CASSYEGRRSPLHF.

The chain has TRBV13 and TRBJ1-1; 7 bases match TRBD1. The germline V gene encodes CDR1 PRHDT and CDR2 FYEKMQ (reference sequence). Trimming cost V 3 bases and J 2 bases; bases outside gene matches: 3. This CDR3 comprises 14 residues. CDR3 in amino acids: CASSLGTANTEAFF. The CDR3 DNA sequence: TGTGCCAGCAGCTTGGGGACAGCCAACACTGAAGCTTTCTTT.

The chain carries TRBV7-3 and TRBJ1-4; D call uncertain. Germline V gene lookup returns CDR1 SGHTA and CDR2 FQGTGA. The CDR3 consists of 16 residues. V was cut by 5 bases and J by 0 bases, with 13 bases left in between. CDR3 amino acids: CASSPRHPATNEKLFF. In nucleotides, the CDR3 is TGTGCCAGCAGCCCCAGGCACCCAGCAACTAATGAAAAACTGTTTTTT.

This chain connects TRBV12-3 or TRBV12-4 to TRBJ2-3; no clear D gene. The CDR3 spans 12 residues. Deletions cut 3 bases from V and 6 bases from J, with 7 bases between. The CDR3, as DNA: TGTGCCAGCAGTTTCTTAATCGATACGCAGTATTTT. It translates to CASSFLIDTQYF.

DNA of the CDR3: TGTGCCAGCAGTTTGTTCGAGGGGGAGACCCAGTACTTC. Translated, it gives CASSLFEGETQYF. The rearrangement uses TRBV27 and TRBJ2-5, with D perhaps assigned TRBD1 or TRBD2 (5 bases each). This CDR3 comprises 13 residues. Trimming pared 3 bases from V and 5 bases from J, leaving 10 bases between. Germline CDR1 is MNHEY and CDR2 is SMNVEV (reference sequence).

The rearrangement uses TRBV27 and TRBJ1-2; tentative D call: TRBD1 (5 bases). Germline loops: CDR1 MNHEY, CDR2 SMNVEV (reference sequence). This CDR3 comprises 13 residues. V shed 8 bases and J shed 4 bases, with 14 bases lying between them. CDR3 in amino acids: CASGGANFYGYTF. The DNA for the CDR3 is TGTGCCAGCGGAGGGGCAAACTTCTATGGCTACACCTTC.

J is TRBJ1-1 and V is TRBV2; a possible D gene is TRBD1 (6 bases). Germline CDR1 is SNHLY and CDR2 is FYNNEI. Between the trimmed V and J ends, which lost 6 bases and 9 bases, there was a span of 17 bases. The CDR3 spans 13 residues. The chain's CDR3 is CASREQGPLKAFF. CDR3 DNA sequence: TGTGCCAGCAGGGAACAGGGTCCACTAAAAGCTTTCTTT.

The chain combines TRBV6-1 with TRBJ1-2, with 9 bases matching TRBD1. V trimming: 3 bases; J trimming: 8 bases; junction bases outside the gene matches: 10. CDR1 is MNHNS, CDR2 SASEGT, per germline. This CDR3 contains 15 residues. The CDR3 DNA follows: TGTGCCAGCAGTGAGTTCATACAGGGGGCTAACGGCTACACCTTC. It encodes CASSEFIQGANGYTF.

This chain connects TRBV6-2 or TRBV6-3 to TRBJ2-7, with a tentative D call TRBD2 (7 bases). The CDR3 totals 15 residues. Trimming shortened V by 2 bases and J by 3 bases, and 14 bases separated the two germline ends. CDR1 MNHEY and CDR2 SVGEGT come from the germline V gene. In DNA form, the CDR3 reads TGTGCCAGCAGTTACGTTGGAGGGGGGGACTACGAGCAGTACTTC. Residues: CASSYVGGGDYEQYF.

This clone was found once. The gene calls are TRBV19 and TRBJ1-4; D is perhaps TRBD1 (5 bases). CDR1 is LNHDA and CDR2 is SQIVND in the germline V gene (reference sequence). The CDR3 covers 15 residues. V was pared by 3 bases and J by 5 bases, with 13 bases between. CDR3 residues: CASSIRWGRNEKLFF. In DNA, the CDR3 is TGTGCCAGTAGTATTCGGTGGGGACGGAATGAAAAACTGTTTTTT.

The chain recombines TRBV19 with TRBJ1-1; D remains ambiguous. Between the trimmed V and J ends, which lost 0 bases and 1 base, there was a span of 6 bases. Per germline, CDR1 LNHDA and CDR2 SQIVND (reference sequence). The CDR3 runs to 14 residues. The CDR3 nucleotides are TGTGCCAGTAGTATAGACAGACGGAACACTGAAGCTTTCTTT. It specifies CASSIDRRNTEAFF.

V usage is TRBV3-1 (or the pseudogene TRBV3-2) and J usage is TRBJ2-7; 7 nucleotides agree with TRBD2. The CDR3 is 16 amino acids. The germline V gene encodes CDR1 LGHDT and CDR2 YNNKEL (reference sequence). Trimming cost V 4 bases and J 5 bases; bases outside gene matches: 14. This chain's CDR3 is CASSPEGLRVLHEQYF. The DNA for the CDR3 is TGTGCCAGCAGCCCCGAGGGACTACGGGTTTTACACGAGCAGTACTTC.

The rearrangement uses TRBV5-4 and TRBJ2-1, with D possibly matching TRBD2 (5 bases). The CDR3 totals 16 residues. The germline gives CDR1 SGHNT, CDR2 YYREEE (reference sequence). Trimming removed 0 bases from V and 4 bases from J, with 14 bases in between. CDR3 nucleotides: TGTGCCAGCAGCTTGGCGACTACTCCCCGGTACAATGAGCAGTTCTTC. It is translated as CASSLATTPRYNEQFF.

The chain recombines TRBV19 with TRBJ1-5; D not resolved. CDR3 length equals 15 residues. From germline, CDR1 is LNHDA and CDR2 SQIVND (reference sequence). The V and J ends lost 8 bases and 2 bases respectively, with 16 bases between them. CDR3 amino acids: CASLHRGRGNQPQHF. In DNA, the CDR3 is TGTGCCAGTCTCCATAGAGGGAGAGGCAATCAGCCCCAGCATTTT.

The chain links TRBV27 to TRBJ1-3, with TRBD1 matching over 10 bases. The CDR3 has 20 amino acids. V was pared by 3 bases and J by 2 bases, with 16 bases of the junction left unmatched. Germline V gene lookup returns CDR1 MNHEY and CDR2 SMNVEV (reference sequence). The DNA for the CDR3 is TGTGCCAGCAGTTTGCACGGACCGGGACAGGGGAGAGTTACTGGAAACACCATATATTTT. As protein: CASSLHGPGQGRVTGNTIYF.

This clone was detected once. The chain joins TRBV4-3 to TRBJ2-2; tentative D call: TRBD2 (6 bases). V was shortened by 0 bases and J by 7 bases, with 6 bases between the two germline ends. This CDR3 region has 13 residues. CDR1 and CDR2 (germline): LGHNA, YSLEER. The chain's CDR3 is CASSQEGGGELFF. The CDR3, as DNA: TGCGCCAGCAGCCAAGAGGGGGGCGGGGAGCTGTTTTTT.

This clone was recorded only once. The chain combines TRBV7-2 with TRBJ2-7; 10 bases line up with TRBD1. Germline CDR1 is SGHTA and CDR2 is FQGNSA. The CDR3 has 15 residues. V dropped 1 base and J dropped 3; count of bases not matched to a gene: 3. The CDR3 spells CASSLGTGGFYEQYF. In nucleotides, the CDR3 is TGTGCCAGCAGCTTAGGGACAGGGGGATTCTACGAGCAGTACTTC.

J is TRBJ2-7 and V is TRBV28; the D call may be TRBD1 or TRBD2 (5 bases each). Germline values: CDR1 MDHEN, CDR2 SYDVKM. The length of the CDR3 is 15 residues. Trimming pared 5 bases from V and 6 bases from J, leaving 20 bases between. The CDR3: CASSPPGLLGGEQYF. The CDR3 region has the DNA TGTGCCAGCAGTCCCCCGGGCCTCCTTGGGGGCGAGCAGTACTTC.

The chain uses TRBV15 and TRBJ2-3, with D perhaps TRBD2 (8 bases). Trimming took off 4 bases at V and 4 bases at J, with 18 bases between the two ends. CDR1 and CDR2 from the germline V gene are LNHNV and YYDKDF (reference sequence). The length of the CDR3 is 16 residues. Here the CDR3 reads CATSTGGPGGADTQYF. The CDR3 DNA reads TGTGCCACCAGCACGGGGGGGCCAGGGGGAGCAGATACGCAGTATTTT.

Only one count was recorded for this clone. The V gene is TRBV28, the J gene TRBJ1-2; TRBD1 is a possible D gene (6 bases). Trimming took 7 bases from V and 8 from J, leaving 20 bases between them. Germline loops: CDR1 MDHEN, CDR2 SYDVKM. This CDR3 has 14 residues. This CDR3 reads CASTSGHKYRGYTF. The CDR3 DNA reads as TGTGCCAGCACCTCGGGACACAAGTACCGGGGCTACACCTTC.

This CDR3 is CASSFLAGETDTQYF. The CDR3 nucleotides are TGTGCCAGCAGCTTTCTAGCGGGAGAGACAGATACGCAGTATTTT. V and J are TRBV5-6 and TRBJ2-3; 10 bases match TRBD2. The CDR3 contains 15 residues. The germline V gene has CDR1 SGHDT and CDR2 YYEEEE. The V gene end was trimmed by 2 bases and the J gene end by 3 bases; junction bases not matched to a gene: 3.

This rearrangement joins TRBV6-5 to TRBJ1-5; possibly TRBD1 for D (6 bases). CDR3 length: 15 residues. Germline V CDR1 and CDR2: MNHEY, SVGAGI. The V end lost 6 bases, the J end lost 0 bases, and 12 bases lay between the germline ends. CDR3 DNA: TGTGCCAGCAGGCCGACAGGAGATAGCAATCAGCCCCAGCATTTT. The encoded protein is CASRPTGDSNQPQHF.